The 7 T cell receptor beta chains in this list originate from one sample, sequenced in a study of cytomegalovirus exposure and HLA in healthy donors. This PCR relied on a set of 60 Vbeta primers and 13 Jbeta primers. Here immunoSEQ multiplex PCR was the method, and the copy in TCRdb shows in-frame clones only, minus some. The sample data list tens of thousands of clones. The sample was PBMCs. These receptor sequences come from a male donor in good health and CMV-seropositive.

This sequence joins TRBV30 and TRBJ1-6, with 8 positions matching TRBD1. The CDR3 is 13 residues long. With V trimmed by 5 bases and J by 10 bases, 7 bases remained unmatched. CDR1 and CDR2 from the germline V gene are GTSNPN and SVGIG (reference sequence). CDR3 loop: CAWDQGAGSPLHF. CDR3 nucleotide sequence: TGTGCCTGGGACCAGGGGGCCGGGTCACCCCTCCACTTT.

The chain links TRBV2 to TRBJ2-1, with 8 bases lining up with TRBD1. Germline assignment: CDR1 SNHLY and CDR2 FYNNEI. CDR3 size: 14 residues. V gave up 5 bases and J gave up 5 bases; unmatched junction bases: 5. Here the CDR3 reads CASSNRGRDNEQFF. CDR3 bases: TGTGCCAGCAGTAACAGGGGGAGAGACAATGAGCAGTTCTTC.

V and J are TRBV9 and TRBJ2-7; 10 positions match TRBD2. CDR1 and CDR2 from the germline V gene are SGDLS and YYNGEE. V shed 3 bases and J 2 bases; nucleotides not matched to a gene: 2. The CDR3 is made up of 14 amino acids. The DNA for the CDR3 is TGTGCCAGCAGCGGTCTAGCGGGGGCCTACGAGCAGTACTTC. It encodes CASSGLAGAYEQYF. Combining the CDR3 with reference TRBV9 and TRBJ2-7 gives the whole variable domain DSGVTQTPKHLITATGQRVTLRCSPRSGDLSVYWYQQSLDQGLQFLIQYYNGEERAKGNILERFSAQQFPDLHSELNLSSLELGDSALYFCASSGLAGAYEQYFGPGTRLTVT.

The chain carries TRBV27 and TRBJ2-3; 9 bases map to TRBD1. The germline V gene encodes CDR1 MNHEY and CDR2 SMNVEV (reference sequence). The CDR3 runs to 14 residues. Trimming at V came to 3 bases and at J to 3 bases, leaving 1 base not matched to a gene. The CDR3 DNA is TGTGCCAGCAGTTTCGGACAGGGGACAGATACGCAGTATTTT. It translates to CASSFGQGTDTQYF.

V usage is TRBV18 and J usage is TRBJ1-5; D remains ambiguous. V lost 6 bases, J lost 2 bases, and 14 bases lay in between. Looked up from germline, CDR1 is KGHSH and CDR2 is LQKENI. The CDR3 runs to 15 residues. CDR3 DNA: TGTGCCAGCTCTACCACAGAGGGCGGCAATCAGCCCCAGCATTTT. Translating gives CASSTTEGGNQPQHF.

The chain carries TRBV5-1 and TRBJ2-1; 7 bases align to TRBD2. This CDR3 contains 15 residues. The germline gives CDR1 SGHRS, CDR2 YFSETQ. J was trimmed by 0 bases and V by 5 bases; bases with no gene match: 5. In DNA, the CDR3 is TGCGCCAGCAGGTTGAGCGGGACCTCCTACAATGAGCAGTTCTTC. This gives the protein CASRLSGTSYNEQFF. Supplemented by reference TRBV5-1 and TRBJ2-1, the full variable domain reads KAGVTQTPRYLIKTRGQQVTLSCSPISGHRSVSWYQQTPGQGLQFLFEYFSETQRNKGNFPGRFSGRQFSNSRSEMNVSTLELGDSALYLCASRLSGTSYNEQFFGPGTRLTVL.

The rearrangement joins TRBV18 to TRBJ1-1; 7 bases are shared with TRBD1. Germline V gives CDR1 KGHSH, CDR2 LQKENI. Germline trimming cut 0 bases from V and 8 bases from J; bases unmatched to any gene: 0. The CDR3 is made up of 12 amino acids. CDR3 DNA: TGTGCCAGCTCACCACCGACAGGGGAAGCTTTCTTT. This sequence encodes CASSPPTGEAFF.